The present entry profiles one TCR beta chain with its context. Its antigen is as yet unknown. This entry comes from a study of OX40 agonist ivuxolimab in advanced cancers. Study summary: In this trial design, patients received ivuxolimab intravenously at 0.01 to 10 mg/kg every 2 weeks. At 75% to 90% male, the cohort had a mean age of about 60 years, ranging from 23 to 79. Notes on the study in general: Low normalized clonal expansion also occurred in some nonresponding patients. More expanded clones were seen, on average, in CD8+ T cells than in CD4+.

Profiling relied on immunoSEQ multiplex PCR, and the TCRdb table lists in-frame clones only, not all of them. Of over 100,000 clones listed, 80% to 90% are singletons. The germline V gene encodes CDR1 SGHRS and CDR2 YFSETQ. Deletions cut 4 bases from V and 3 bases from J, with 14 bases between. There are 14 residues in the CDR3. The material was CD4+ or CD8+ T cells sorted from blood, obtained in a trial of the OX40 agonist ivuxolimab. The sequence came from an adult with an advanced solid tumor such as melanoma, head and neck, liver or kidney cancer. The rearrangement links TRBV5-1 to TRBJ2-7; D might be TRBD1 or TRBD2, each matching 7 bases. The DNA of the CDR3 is TGCGCCAGCAGCCCTCAGGGGGAGGGCTACGAGCAGTACTTC. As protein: CASSPQGEGYEQYF. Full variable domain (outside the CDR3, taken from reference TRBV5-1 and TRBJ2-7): KAGVTQTPRYLIKTRGQQVTLSCSPISGHRSVSWYQQTPGQGLQFLFEYFSETQRNKGNFPGRFSGRQFSNSRSEMNVSTLELGDSALYLCASSPQGEGYEQYFGPGTRLTVT.